The 8 T cell receptor beta chains reported below all come from one sample, sequenced in a study of OX40 agonist ivuxolimab in advanced cancers. The table came from immunoSEQ multiplex PCR; TCRdb's copy has only in-frame clones and leaves some out. Of under 75,000 clones detected, around 93% appear once; the ten largest clones hold more than 12%. Sample: CD4+ or CD8+ T cells sorted from blood, taken in a trial of the OX40 agonist ivuxolimab. All receptors come from an adult with an advanced solid tumor such as melanoma, head and neck, liver or kidney cancer.

The gene calls are TRBV28 and TRBJ1-2; D gene unclear. V was pared by 3 bases and J by 7 bases, with 15 bases between. The CDR3 extends over 14 amino acids. The germline V gene has CDR1 MDHEN and CDR2 SYDVKM. CDR3 loop: CASSLNFLGGGYTF. In DNA, the CDR3 is TGTGCCAGCAGTTTGAACTTTTTGGGAGGTGGCTACACCTTC.

About this clone itself: An end of the junction differs from the germline gene, which may be a read error. Additional DNA sequences in this sample encode the identical CDR3. CDR3 protein: CASSQDRAGESYEQYF. CDR3 sequence (DNA): TGTGCCAGCAGCCAAGATCGCGCGGGAGAGTCGTACGAGCAGTACTTT. This rearrangement joins TRBV4-2 to TRBJ2-7; 7 nucleotides match TRBD2. Germline CDR1 LGHNA, CDR2 YNFKEQ. The CDR3 sequence is 16 residues long.

The chain recombines TRBV5-4 with TRBJ2-1; 13 positions agree with TRBD2. Trimming at V came to 4 bases and at J to 4 bases, leaving 8 bases not matched to a gene. The V gene's germline CDR1 is SGHNT and CDR2 YYREEE (reference sequence). CDR3 length: 17 residues. CDR3: CASSDWTSGRYYNEQFF. The CDR3 DNA is TGTGCCAGCAGCGACTGGACTAGCGGGAGATATTACAATGAGCAGTTCTTC.

The rearrangement joins TRBV11-2 to TRBJ2-7; D is perhaps TRBD2 (5 bases). Trimming cost V 1 base and J 7 bases, with 14 bases left between them. Looked up from germline, CDR1 is SGHAT and CDR2 is FQNNGV. CDR3 length equals 14 residues. The chain's CDR3 is CASSLVGPSGEQYF. Written as DNA, the CDR3 is TGTGCCAGCAGCTTAGTTGGCCCTTCGGGGGAGCAGTACTTC.

This chain connects TRBV6-5 to TRBJ1-1; D not resolved. Germline CDR1 MNHEY, CDR2 SVGAGI. This CDR3 has 14 residues. With 4 bases removed from V and 5 bases from J, the gap between germline ends came to 14 bases. The chain's CDR3 is CASSFHSGETEAFF. DNA of the CDR3: TGTGCCAGCAGTTTTCACAGCGGGGAGACTGAAGCTTTCTTT.

This chain uses TRBV5-5 with TRBJ2-1; no clear D gene. The germline V gene has CDR1 SGHKS and CDR2 YYEKEE (reference sequence). This CDR3 is 14 amino acids long. Trimming shortened V by 4 bases and J by 8 bases, and 16 bases separated the two germline ends. The DNA for the CDR3 is TGTGCCAGCAGCCCGCTCGGACCCGGCGATGAGCAGTTCTTC. Amino acids: CASSPLGPGDEQFF.

This rearrangement joins TRBV4-2 to TRBJ2-1, with 7 bases matching TRBD2. Trimming at V came to 4 bases and at J to 0 bases, leaving 3 bases not matched to a gene. This CDR3 has 15 residues. The germline gives CDR1 LGHNA, CDR2 YNFKEQ. DNA of the CDR3: TGTGCCAGCAGCCGGACGGGAGGCTCCTACAATGAGCAGTTCTTC. Protein: CASSRTGGSYNEQFF.

The chain has TRBV7-8 and TRBJ1-1; D is possibly TRBD1 (5 bases). Germline CDR1 SGHVS, CDR2 FQNEAQ. Trimming left V 6 bases short and J 7 bases short, with 9 bases between. The CDR3 sequence is 11 residues long. The CDR3 reads CASRVGHEAFF. CDR3 nucleotides: TGTGCCAGCAGAGTCGGACATGAAGCTTTCTTT.